These T cell receptor beta chains were read from a single sample in a study of control samples from healthy donors and cancer patients. The assay was immunoSEQ multiplex PCR, and TCRdb's table has in-frame clones only and misses some. The table lists under 150,000 clones, 89% of them singletons. The sample comprised PBMCs. These TCRs come from a man between 50 and 59 years old with head and neck cancer. Both conserved end residues are part of each CDR3. The order of the fields is J gene, V gene, CDR3 protein.

j_call: TRBJ1-3; v_call: TRBV6-5; cdr3_aa: CASRAQGQGNTIYF
j_call: TRBJ1-5; v_call: TRBV19; cdr3_aa: CASSLQWTGDQPQHF
j_call: TRBJ1-6; v_call: TRBV6-5; cdr3_aa: CASRPGLGNSPLHF
j_call: TRBJ1-1; v_call: TRBV7-3; cdr3_aa: CASSLTGVEAFF
j_call: TRBJ1-2; v_call: TRBV19; cdr3_aa: CASSITLFQADYGYTF
j_call: TRBJ2-1; v_call: TRBV13; cdr3_aa: CASSLSERWNEQFF
j_call: TRBJ2-2; v_call: TRBV2; cdr3_aa: CASSDPDRLDTGELFF
j_call: TRBJ2-2; v_call: TRBV28; cdr3_aa: CASSPHLNTGELFF
j_call: TRBJ2-5; v_call: TRBV18; cdr3_aa: CASSPRGEQETQYF
j_call: TRBJ2-3; v_call: TRBV5-1; cdr3_aa: CASSSGTSGTTDTQYF
j_call: TRBJ2-1; v_call: TRBV3-1/TRBV3-2; cdr3_aa: CASSQAGDLDNEQFF
j_call: TRBJ2-7; v_call: TRBV30; cdr3_aa: CAWSVQGTSYEQYF
j_call: TRBJ2-3; v_call: TRBV14; cdr3_aa: CASTSTGLLDTQYF
j_call: TRBJ2-7; v_call: TRBV2; cdr3_aa: CASKGQGIYEQYF
j_call: TRBJ1-1; v_call: TRBV9; cdr3_aa: CASSVDSNTEAFF
j_call: TRBJ1-2; v_call: TRBV28; cdr3_aa: CASSVDRNYGYTF
j_call: TRBJ2-7; v_call: TRBV27; cdr3_aa: CASSFRDEQYF
j_call: TRBJ2-2; v_call: TRBV7-3; cdr3_aa: CASSFLNTGELFF
j_call: TRBJ1-5; v_call: TRBV19; cdr3_aa: CASKRTPLQAQHF
j_call: TRBJ2-7; v_call: TRBV3-1/TRBV3-2; cdr3_aa: CASSLAGGPYEQYF
j_call: TRBJ1-1; v_call: TRBV9; cdr3_aa: CASSVRALGTEAFF
j_call: TRBJ2-3; v_call: TRBV5-1; cdr3_aa: CASSLHSGTDTQYF
j_call: TRBJ2-1; v_call: TRBV4-2; cdr3_aa: CASSQEARNYNEQFF
j_call: TRBJ2-2; v_call: TRBV19; cdr3_aa: CASSLTGELFF
j_call: TRBJ2-7; v_call: TRBV7-2; cdr3_aa: CASSLAGGSYEQYF
j_call: TRBJ2-5; v_call: TRBV5-4; cdr3_aa: CASSPGLRETQYF
j_call: TRBJ2-1; v_call: TRBV20-1; cdr3_aa: CSVGAGVEQFF
j_call: TRBJ2-7; v_call: TRBV11-2; cdr3_aa: CASSANGAYEQYF
j_call: TRBJ2-3; v_call: TRBV27; cdr3_aa: CASTLGQATDTQYF
j_call: TRBJ2-1; v_call: TRBV7-3; cdr3_aa: CASSWTSGGHNEQFF
j_call: TRBJ1-4; v_call: TRBV7-9; cdr3_aa: CASSINTGREKLFF
j_call: TRBJ2-7; v_call: TRBV5-4; cdr3_aa: CASSKPGGREQYF
j_call: TRBJ2-1; v_call: TRBV7-3; cdr3_aa: CASSLISGVGNSYNEQFF
j_call: TRBJ2-5; v_call: TRBV7-8; cdr3_aa: CASSPRGETQYF
j_call: TRBJ1-6; v_call: TRBV28; cdr3_aa: CASSLGTGDEVNSPLHF
j_call: TRBJ2-1; v_call: TRBV6-6; cdr3_aa: CASRSNNEQFF
j_call: TRBJ2-3; v_call: TRBV7-2; cdr3_aa: CASSFNSGFSTDTQYF
j_call: TRBJ1-1; v_call: TRBV19; cdr3_aa: CASSSQVMNTEAFF
j_call: TRBJ2-1; v_call: TRBV28; cdr3_aa: CASSDRTSGERDEQFF
j_call: TRBJ2-2; v_call: TRBV4-1; cdr3_aa: CASSQDPVSGELFF
j_call: TRBJ2-7; v_call: TRBV30; cdr3_aa: CAWSLSYEQYF
j_call: TRBJ1-5; v_call: TRBV11-1; cdr3_aa: CASSFWQHSNQPQHF
j_call: TRBJ1-1; v_call: TRBV6-2/TRBV6-3; cdr3_aa: CASSYSPVGAFF
j_call: TRBJ1-5; v_call: TRBV19; cdr3_aa: CASSDQQGTNQPQHF
j_call: TRBJ2-7; v_call: TRBV27; cdr3_aa: CASSLIGGDEQYF
j_call: TRBJ1-4; v_call: TRBV28; cdr3_aa: CASSLSAGGGEKLFF
j_call: TRBJ2-3; v_call: TRBV2; cdr3_aa: CASSKGGDTQYF